This T cell receptor beta chain was identified during a study of neurological immune-mediated disorders. 5'RACE with 10-nucleotide random UMIs generated the cDNA. In each sequencing run, over 180 million TCR-beta sequences were generated from 15-18 subjects. In TCRdb, the 5' RACE reads were re-called with MiXCR into one record per CDR3 protein. Here the sample spans 55,000 to 70,000 distinct CDR3 sequences, roughly an eighth being singletons. Whole-study results and caveats: Whereas HTLV-1-associated myelopathy showed the most TCR clonal expansion, multiple sclerosis showed the least, with levels below those of healthy controls.

Volunteers at a blood bank in Maryland, USA, were the healthy controls. This clonotype was recorded at least ten times. Its antigen is as yet unknown. This TCR came from a man aged 55 to 70 in good health. The sequenced sample was PBMCs.

CDR3 residues: CASSHGGKSYEQYF. The DNA of the CDR3 is TGTGCCAGCAGTCACGGGGGGAAATCCTACGAGCAGTACTTC. The chain has TRBV6-6 and TRBJ2-7, with TRBD2 matching 7 bases. With 5 bases clipped from V and 1 base from J, the junction kept 5 bases outside the gene matches. Germline V gene sequence: CDR1 MNHNY, CDR2 SVGAGI (reference sequence). This CDR3 has 14 residues.